This record covers a single T cell receptor (beta chain). The antigen is undetermined. V was clipped by 3 bases and J by 0 bases; unmatched bases: 5. The germline V gene encodes CDR1 SNHLY and CDR2 FYNNEI. CDR3 length equals 15 residues. This sample is part of a study of shared clonotypes between healthy human individuals. Some clones are missing from TCRdb's copy, which holds only in-frame ones; the method was immunoSEQ multiplex PCR. The profile shows 700,000 to 950,000 clones, 96% of them singletons. Study-level points and caveats: Roughly 4.6% of naive CD4 clonotypes were common to a few donors.

Naive CD8 isolation took CD45RO-negative cells positively selected for CCR7 and excluded terminally differentiated effector memory CD45RA+ cells. The chain employs TRBV2 and TRBJ2-7; 7 bases align to TRBD2. The sample taken for sequencing was naive CD8+ T cells sorted from blood. This clonotype was obtained from a man in his thirties or forties in good health. The DNA for the CDR3 is TGTGCCAGCAGTGATGTGAGCGGGGCCTCCTACGAGCAGTACTTC. It encodes CASSDVSGASYEQYF.